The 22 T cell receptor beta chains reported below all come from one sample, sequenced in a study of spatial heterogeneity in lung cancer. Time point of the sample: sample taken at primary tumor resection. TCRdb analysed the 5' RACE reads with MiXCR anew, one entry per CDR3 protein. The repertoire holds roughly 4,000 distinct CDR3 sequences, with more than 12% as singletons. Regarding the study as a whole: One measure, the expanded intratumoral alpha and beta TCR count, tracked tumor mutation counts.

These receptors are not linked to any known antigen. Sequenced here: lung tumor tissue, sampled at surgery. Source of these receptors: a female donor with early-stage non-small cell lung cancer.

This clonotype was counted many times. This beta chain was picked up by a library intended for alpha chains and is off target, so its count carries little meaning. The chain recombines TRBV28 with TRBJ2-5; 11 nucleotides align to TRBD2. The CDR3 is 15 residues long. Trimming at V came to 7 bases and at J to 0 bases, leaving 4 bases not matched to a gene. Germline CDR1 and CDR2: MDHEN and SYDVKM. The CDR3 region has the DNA TGTGCCAGCACCTCTAGCGGGGGGTACCAAGAGACCCAGTACTTC. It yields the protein CASTSSGGYQETQYF.

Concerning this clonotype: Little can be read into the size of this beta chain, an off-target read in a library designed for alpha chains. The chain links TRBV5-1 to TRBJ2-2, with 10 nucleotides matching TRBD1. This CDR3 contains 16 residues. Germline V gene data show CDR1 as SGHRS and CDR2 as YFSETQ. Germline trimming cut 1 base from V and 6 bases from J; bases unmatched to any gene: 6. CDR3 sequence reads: CASSLKRQGAAGELFF. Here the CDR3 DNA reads TGCGCCAGCAGCTTGAAACGACAGGGGGCAGCCGGGGAGCTGTTTTTT.

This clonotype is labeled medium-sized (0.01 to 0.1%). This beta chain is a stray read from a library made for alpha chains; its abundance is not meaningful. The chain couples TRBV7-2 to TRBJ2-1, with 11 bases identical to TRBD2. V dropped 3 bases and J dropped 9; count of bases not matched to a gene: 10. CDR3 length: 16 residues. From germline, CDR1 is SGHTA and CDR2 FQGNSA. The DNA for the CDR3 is TGTGCCAGCAGCTTCCTAGCGGGGGGCGGATCTAGTGAGCAGTTCTTC. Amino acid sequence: CASSFLAGGGSSEQFF.

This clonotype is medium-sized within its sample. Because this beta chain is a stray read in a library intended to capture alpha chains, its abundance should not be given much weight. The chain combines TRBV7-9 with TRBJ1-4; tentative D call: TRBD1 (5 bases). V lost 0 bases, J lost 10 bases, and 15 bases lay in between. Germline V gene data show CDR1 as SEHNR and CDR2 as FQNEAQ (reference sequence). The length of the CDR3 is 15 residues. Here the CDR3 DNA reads TGTGCCAGCAGCTTAGCTTTGGCAGGGAGCCCAAAACTGTTTTTT. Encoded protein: CASSLALAGSPKLFF.

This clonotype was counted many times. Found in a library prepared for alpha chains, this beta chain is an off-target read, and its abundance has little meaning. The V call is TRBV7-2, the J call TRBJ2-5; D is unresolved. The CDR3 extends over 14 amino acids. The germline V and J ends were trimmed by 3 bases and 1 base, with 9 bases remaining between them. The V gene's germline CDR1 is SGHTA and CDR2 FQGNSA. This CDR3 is CASSFFGPQETQYF. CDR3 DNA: TGTGCCAGCAGCTTTTTCGGGCCCCAAGAGACCCAGTACTTC.

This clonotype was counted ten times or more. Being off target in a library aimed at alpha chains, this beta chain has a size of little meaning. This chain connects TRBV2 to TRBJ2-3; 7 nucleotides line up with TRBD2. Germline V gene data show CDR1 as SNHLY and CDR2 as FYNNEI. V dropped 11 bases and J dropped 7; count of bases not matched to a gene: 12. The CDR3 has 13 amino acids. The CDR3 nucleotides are TGTGCCGCACGGGGGGTAGCGGGTAATACGCAGTATTTT. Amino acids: CAARGVAGNTQYF.

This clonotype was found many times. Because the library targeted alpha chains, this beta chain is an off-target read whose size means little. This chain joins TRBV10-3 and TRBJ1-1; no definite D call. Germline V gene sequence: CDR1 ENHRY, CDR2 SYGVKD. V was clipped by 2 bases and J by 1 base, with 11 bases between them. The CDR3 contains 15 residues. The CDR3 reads CAISEVGKQNTEAFF. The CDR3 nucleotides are TGTGCCATCAGTGAGGTAGGGAAGCAGAACACTGAAGCTTTCTTT.

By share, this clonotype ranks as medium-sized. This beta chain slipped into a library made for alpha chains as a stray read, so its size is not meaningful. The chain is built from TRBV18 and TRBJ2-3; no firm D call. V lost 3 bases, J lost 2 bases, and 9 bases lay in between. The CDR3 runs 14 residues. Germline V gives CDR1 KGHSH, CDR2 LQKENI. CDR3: CASSPTFPTDTQYF. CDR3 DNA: TGTGCCAGCTCACCGACCTTCCCCACAGATACGCAGTATTTT.

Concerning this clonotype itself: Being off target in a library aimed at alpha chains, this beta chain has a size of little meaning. The CDR3 DNA reads TGTGCCAGCAGCCGACAGGGATTGAACACTGAAGCTTTCTTT. This codes for CASSRQGLNTEAFF. This chain uses TRBV6-1 with TRBJ1-1; 7 bases are a match to TRBD1. Per germline, CDR1 MNHNS and CDR2 SASEGT. The trim removed 6 bases at V and 0 bases at J, leaving 4 bases unmatched. This CDR3 is built from 14 residues.

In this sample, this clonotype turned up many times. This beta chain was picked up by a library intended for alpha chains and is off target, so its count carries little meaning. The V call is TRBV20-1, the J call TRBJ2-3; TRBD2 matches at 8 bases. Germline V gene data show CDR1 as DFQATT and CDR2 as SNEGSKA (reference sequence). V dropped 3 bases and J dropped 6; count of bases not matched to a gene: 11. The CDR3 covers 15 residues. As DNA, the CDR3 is TGCAGTGCTAGGTTTGCAGCGGGGGCAGGTGATACGCAGTATTTT. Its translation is CSARFAAGAGDTQYF.

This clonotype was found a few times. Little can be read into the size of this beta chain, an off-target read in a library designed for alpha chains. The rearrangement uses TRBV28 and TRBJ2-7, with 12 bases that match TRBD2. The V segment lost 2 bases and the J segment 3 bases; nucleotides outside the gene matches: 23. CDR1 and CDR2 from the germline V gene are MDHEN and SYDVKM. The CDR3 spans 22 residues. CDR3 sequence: CASSLLRGRRTSGATPLYEQYF. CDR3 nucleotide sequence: TGTGCCAGCAGTTTACTCAGGGGGCGCCGGACTAGCGGGGCGACCCCCCTCTACGAGCAGTACTTC.

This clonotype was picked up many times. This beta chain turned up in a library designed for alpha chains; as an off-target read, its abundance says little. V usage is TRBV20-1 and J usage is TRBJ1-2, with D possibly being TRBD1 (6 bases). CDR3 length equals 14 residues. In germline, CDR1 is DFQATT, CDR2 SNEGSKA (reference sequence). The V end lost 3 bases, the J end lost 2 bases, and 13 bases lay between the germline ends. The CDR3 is CSASQGPDNYGYTF. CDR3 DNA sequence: TGCAGTGCTAGCCAGGGGCCGGACAACTATGGCTACACCTTC.

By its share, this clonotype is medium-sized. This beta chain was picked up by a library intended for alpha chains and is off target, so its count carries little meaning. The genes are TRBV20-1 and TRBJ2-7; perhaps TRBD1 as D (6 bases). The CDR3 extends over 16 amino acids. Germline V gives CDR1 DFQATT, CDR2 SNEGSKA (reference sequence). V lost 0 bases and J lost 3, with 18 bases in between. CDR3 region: CSARDRGGAGVYEQYF. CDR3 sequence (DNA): TGCAGTGCTAGAGATAGGGGTGGGGCAGGGGTCTACGAGCAGTACTTC.

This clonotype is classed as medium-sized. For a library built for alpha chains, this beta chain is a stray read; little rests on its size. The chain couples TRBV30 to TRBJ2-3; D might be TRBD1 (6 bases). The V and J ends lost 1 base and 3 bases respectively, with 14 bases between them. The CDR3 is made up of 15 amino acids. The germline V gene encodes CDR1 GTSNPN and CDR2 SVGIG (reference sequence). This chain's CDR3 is CAWSAKRGKTDTQYF. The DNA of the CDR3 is TGTGCCTGGAGTGCCAAAAGGGGGAAAACAGATACGCAGTATTTT.

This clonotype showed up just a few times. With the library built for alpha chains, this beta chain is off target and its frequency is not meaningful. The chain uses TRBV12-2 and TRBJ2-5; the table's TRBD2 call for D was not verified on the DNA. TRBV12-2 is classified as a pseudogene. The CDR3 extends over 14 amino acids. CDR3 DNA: TGTGCAAGTCGCTTAGGGGTGGGAGGAGAGACCCAGTACTTC. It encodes CASRLGVGGETQYF.

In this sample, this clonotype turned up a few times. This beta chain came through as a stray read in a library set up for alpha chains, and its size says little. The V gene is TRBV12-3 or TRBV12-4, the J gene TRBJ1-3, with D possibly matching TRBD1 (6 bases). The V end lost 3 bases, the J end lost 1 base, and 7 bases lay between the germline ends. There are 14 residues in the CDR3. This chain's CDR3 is CASSFQGSGNTIYF. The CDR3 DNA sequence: TGTGCCAGCAGTTTTCAGGGGTCTGGAAACACCATATATTTT.

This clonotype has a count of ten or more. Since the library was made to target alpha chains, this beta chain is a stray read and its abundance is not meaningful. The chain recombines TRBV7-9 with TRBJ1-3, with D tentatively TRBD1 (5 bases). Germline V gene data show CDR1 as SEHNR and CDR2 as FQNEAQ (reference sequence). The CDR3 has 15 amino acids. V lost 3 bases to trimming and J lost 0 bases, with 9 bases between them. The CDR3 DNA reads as TGTGCCAGCAGCTTTGACAGACACTCTGGAAACACCATATATTTT. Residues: CASSFDRHSGNTIYF.

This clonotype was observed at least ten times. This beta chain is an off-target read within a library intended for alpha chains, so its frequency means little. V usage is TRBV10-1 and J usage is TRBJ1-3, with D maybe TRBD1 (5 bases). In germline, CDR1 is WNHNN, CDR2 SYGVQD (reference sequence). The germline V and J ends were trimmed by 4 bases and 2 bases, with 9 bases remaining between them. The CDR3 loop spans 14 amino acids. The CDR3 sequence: CASSVGAPGNTIYF. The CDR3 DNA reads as TGCGCCAGCAGTGTCGGGGCGCCTGGAAACACCATATATTTT.

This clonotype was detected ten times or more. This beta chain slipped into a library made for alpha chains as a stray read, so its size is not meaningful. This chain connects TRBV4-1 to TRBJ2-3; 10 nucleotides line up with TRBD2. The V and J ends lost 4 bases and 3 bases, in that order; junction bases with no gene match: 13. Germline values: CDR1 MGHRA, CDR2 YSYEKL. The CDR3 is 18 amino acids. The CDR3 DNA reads TGCGCCAGCAGCCCTACGCAGACCCAACTAGCGGGGACAGATACGCAGTATTTT. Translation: CASSPTQTQLAGTDTQYF.

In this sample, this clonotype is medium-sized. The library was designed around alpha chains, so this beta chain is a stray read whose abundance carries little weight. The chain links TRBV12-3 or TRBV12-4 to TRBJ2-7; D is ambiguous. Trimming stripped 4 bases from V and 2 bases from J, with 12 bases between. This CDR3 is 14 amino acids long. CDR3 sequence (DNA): TGTGCCAGCAGTTCGGCGACTCATCCCTACGAGCAGTACTTC. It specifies CASSSATHPYEQYF.

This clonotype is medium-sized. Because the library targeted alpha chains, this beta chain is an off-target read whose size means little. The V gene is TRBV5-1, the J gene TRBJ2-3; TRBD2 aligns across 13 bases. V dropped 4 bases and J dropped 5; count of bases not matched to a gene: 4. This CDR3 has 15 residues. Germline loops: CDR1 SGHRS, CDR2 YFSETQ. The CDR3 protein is CASSPWTSGGDTQYF. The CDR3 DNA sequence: TGCGCCAGCAGCCCATGGACTAGCGGGGGAGATACGCAGTATTTT.

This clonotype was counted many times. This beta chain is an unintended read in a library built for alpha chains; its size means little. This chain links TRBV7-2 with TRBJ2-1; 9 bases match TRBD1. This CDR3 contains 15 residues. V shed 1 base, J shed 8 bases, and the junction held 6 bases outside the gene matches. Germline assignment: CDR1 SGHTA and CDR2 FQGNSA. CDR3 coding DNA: TGTGCCAGCAGCTTAGTGGGACAGGGATCTCATGAGCAGTTCTTC. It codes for CASSLVGQGSHEQFF.